This T cell receptor (beta chain) was sequenced during a study of PD-1 blockade in classical Hodgkin lymphoma. Study-level points and caveats: Compared with healthy donors, newly diagnosed patients reportedly showed lower baseline TCR diversity. Newly diagnosed patients and complete responders had comparable diversity at baseline. CD4+ TCR diversity, unlike CD8+, climbed significantly by C4D1.

Documented time point: cycle 4 day 1 (C4D1), after more than 5 weeks of nivolumab. Every patient had relapsed following autologous stem cell transplantation, and cohorts differed in brentuximab vedotin exposure. Patients reached a best response of complete response, partial response or progressive disease. Generated by immunoSEQ multiplex PCR, the TCRdb table keeps only in-frame clones and is missing some. The data show roughly 86,000 clones, about 83% seen once. Worth noting for this clone: Its antigen remains unidentified.

Trimming cost V 0 bases and J 0 bases, with 6 bases left between them. From germline, CDR1 is KGHSH and CDR2 LQKENI. The CDR3 has 15 residues. Sequencing used peripheral blood mononuclear cells (PBMCs), obtained before the fourth cycle of nivolumab. This rearrangement joins TRBV18 to TRBJ2-1; TRBD2 is a possible D gene (6 bases). This receptor was identified in a human donor with classical Hodgkin lymphoma. CDR3 region: CASSPPGSSYNEQFF. The CDR3 DNA reads TGTGCCAGCTCACCACCCGGGAGCTCCTACAATGAGCAGTTCTTC.